This T cell receptor beta chain is drawn from a study of control samples from healthy donors and cancer patients. The CDR3 runs to 13 residues. The V gene end was trimmed by 10 bases and the J gene end by 6 bases; junction bases not matched to a gene: 9. TCRdb's table, derived via immunoSEQ multiplex PCR, lists solely in-frame clones and lacks some. The sample includes about 160,000 clones, around nine tenths of them seen just once. The sample taken for sequencing was blood. The rearrangement links TRBV12-3 or TRBV12-4 to TRBJ1-2, with 9 bases matching TRBD1. This TCR was recovered from a man under 40 in good health. CDR3 protein: CATPGQGYHGYTF. The CDR3 DNA follows: TGTGCCACCCCGGGACAGGGATACCATGGCTACACCTTC.